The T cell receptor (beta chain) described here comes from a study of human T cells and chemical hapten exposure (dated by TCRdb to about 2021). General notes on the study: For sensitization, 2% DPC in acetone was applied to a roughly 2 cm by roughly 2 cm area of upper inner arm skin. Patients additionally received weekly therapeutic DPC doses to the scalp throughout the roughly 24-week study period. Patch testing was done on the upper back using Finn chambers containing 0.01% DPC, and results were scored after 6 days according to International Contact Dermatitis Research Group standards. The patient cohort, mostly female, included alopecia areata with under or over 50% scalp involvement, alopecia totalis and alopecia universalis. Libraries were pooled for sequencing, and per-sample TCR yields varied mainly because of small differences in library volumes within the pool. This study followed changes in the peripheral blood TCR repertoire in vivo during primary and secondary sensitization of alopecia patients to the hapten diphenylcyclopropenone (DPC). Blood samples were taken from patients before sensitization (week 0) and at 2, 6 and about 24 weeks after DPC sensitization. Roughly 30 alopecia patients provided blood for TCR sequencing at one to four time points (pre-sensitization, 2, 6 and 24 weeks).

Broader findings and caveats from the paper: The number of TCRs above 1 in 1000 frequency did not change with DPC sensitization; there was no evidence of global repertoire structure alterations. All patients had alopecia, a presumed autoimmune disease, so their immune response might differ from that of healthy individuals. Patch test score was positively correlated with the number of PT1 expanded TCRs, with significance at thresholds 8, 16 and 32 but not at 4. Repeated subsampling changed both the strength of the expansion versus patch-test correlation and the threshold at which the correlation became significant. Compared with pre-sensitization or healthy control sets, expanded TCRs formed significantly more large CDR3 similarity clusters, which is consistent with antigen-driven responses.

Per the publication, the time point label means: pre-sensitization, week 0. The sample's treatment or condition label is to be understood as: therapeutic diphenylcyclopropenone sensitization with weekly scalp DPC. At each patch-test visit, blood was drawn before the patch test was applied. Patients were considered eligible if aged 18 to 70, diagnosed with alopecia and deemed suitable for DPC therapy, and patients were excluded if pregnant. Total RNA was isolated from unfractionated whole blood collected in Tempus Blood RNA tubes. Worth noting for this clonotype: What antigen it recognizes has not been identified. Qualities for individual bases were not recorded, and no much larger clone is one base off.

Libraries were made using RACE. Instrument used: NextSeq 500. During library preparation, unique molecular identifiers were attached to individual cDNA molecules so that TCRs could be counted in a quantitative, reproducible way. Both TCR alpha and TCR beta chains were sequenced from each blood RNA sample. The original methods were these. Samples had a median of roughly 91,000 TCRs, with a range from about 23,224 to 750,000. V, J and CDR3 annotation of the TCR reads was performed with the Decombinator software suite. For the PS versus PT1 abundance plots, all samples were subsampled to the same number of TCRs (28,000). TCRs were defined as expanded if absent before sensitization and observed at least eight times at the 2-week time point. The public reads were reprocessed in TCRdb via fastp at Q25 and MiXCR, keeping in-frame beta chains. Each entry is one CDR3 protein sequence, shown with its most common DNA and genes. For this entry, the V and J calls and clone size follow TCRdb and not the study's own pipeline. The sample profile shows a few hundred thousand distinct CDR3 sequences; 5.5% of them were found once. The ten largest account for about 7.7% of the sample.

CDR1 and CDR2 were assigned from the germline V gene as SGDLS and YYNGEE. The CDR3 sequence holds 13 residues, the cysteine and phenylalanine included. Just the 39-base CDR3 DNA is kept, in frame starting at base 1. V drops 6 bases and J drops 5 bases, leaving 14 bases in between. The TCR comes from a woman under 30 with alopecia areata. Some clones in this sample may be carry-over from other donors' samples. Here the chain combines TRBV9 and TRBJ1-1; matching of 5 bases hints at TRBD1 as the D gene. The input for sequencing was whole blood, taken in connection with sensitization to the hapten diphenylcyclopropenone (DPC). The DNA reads TGTGCCAGCACGGAGGGGTATGGGACTGAAGCTTTCTTT. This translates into CASTEGYGTEAFF. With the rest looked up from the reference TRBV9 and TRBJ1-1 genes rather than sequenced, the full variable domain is DSGVTQTPKHLITATGQRVTLRCSPRSGDLSVYWYQQSLDQGLQFLIQYYNGEERAKGNILERFSAQQFPDLHSELNLSSLELGDSALYFCASTEGYGTEAFFGQGTRLTVV.